The 18 T cell receptor beta chains in this list originate from one sample, sequenced in a study of shared clonotypes between healthy human individuals. TCRdb's copy holds only in-frame clones and misses some; the assay was immunoSEQ multiplex PCR. This sample yields 700,000 to 950,000 clones, of which roughly 96% are seen a single time; approximately 0.2% belongs to the top ten. In the naive CD8 group, cells lacked CD45RO and were positively selected for CCR7, so terminally differentiated effector memory CD45RA+ cells were left out. What was sequenced was naive CD8+ T cells sorted from blood. The receptors here all came from a man under 40 in good health.

This clone was detected only once. The chain employs TRBV5-1 and TRBJ2-1; D tentatively fits TRBD1 or TRBD2 (5 bases each). V shed 4 bases and J shed 5 bases, with 22 bases lying between them. CDR3 length: 17 amino acids. Germline-derived CDR1 and CDR2 are SGHRS and YFSETQ. The CDR3 region is CASSVRAGVGPNNEQFF. For the CDR3, the DNA is TGCGCCAGCAGCGTCCGGGCCGGGGTGGGGCCCAACAATGAGCAGTTCTTC.

This rearrangement joins TRBV2 to TRBJ2-1; 8 nucleotides line up with TRBD1. After removal of 4 bases from V and 0 bases from J, the junction contained 2 bases not matched to a gene. The CDR3 has 15 residues. CDR1 is SNHLY, CDR2 FYNNEI, per germline. CDR3 sequence: CASSAGTGSYNEQFF. Here the CDR3 DNA reads TGTGCCAGCAGTGCCGGGACAGGCTCCTACAATGAGCAGTTCTTC.

Note on this clone: This same CDR3 is encoded by further DNA sequences in the sample. The J gene is TRBJ2-7, the V gene TRBV7-9; 12 bases are a match to TRBD2. The CDR3 runs 14 residues. With 4 bases clipped from V and 4 bases from J, the junction kept 2 bases outside the gene matches. In germline, CDR1 is SEHNR, CDR2 FQNEAQ (reference sequence). The CDR3 DNA is TGTGCCAGCAGCTCGACTAGCGGGAGTTACGAGCAGTACTTC. It is translated as CASSSTSGSYEQYF.

J is TRBJ2-1 and V is TRBV10-2; TRBD2 matches at 14 bases. This CDR3 region has 16 residues. J was trimmed by 9 bases and V by 8 bases; bases with no gene match: 12. The V gene's germline CDR1 is WSHSY and CDR2 SAAADI. CDR3 coding DNA: TGCGCCAGCCAAGACCCGGGACTAGCGGGAGCGGGTGAGCAGTTCTTC. This sequence encodes CASQDPGLAGAGEQFF.

This CDR3 reads CASQGSDQPQHF. For the CDR3, the DNA is TGTGCCAGCCAGGGGAGCGATCAGCCCCAGCATTTT. This chain connects TRBV27 to TRBJ1-5; tentative D call: TRBD1 (6 bases). V was trimmed by 8 bases and J by 5 bases, leaving 10 bases between them. The CDR3 is made up of 12 amino acids. CDR1 MNHEY and CDR2 SMNVEV come from the germline V gene (reference sequence).

The chain joins TRBV6-5 to TRBJ1-5; D perhaps matches TRBD1 (6 bases). The CDR3 is 15 amino acids. Trimming pared 5 bases from V and 0 bases from J, leaving 11 bases between. Germline lookup yields CDR1 MNHEY and CDR2 SVGAGI. The CDR3 region is CASSPRGFSNQPQHF. DNA of the CDR3: TGTGCCAGCAGTCCCAGGGGTTTTAGCAATCAGCCCCAGCATTTT.

The V call is TRBV4-3, the J call TRBJ1-1, with 8 bases aligning to TRBD1. With V trimmed by 0 bases and J by 5 bases, 5 bases remained unmatched. Germline V gene lookup returns CDR1 LGHNA and CDR2 YSLEER. The CDR3 consists of 15 residues. Here the CDR3 reads CASSQDYRGGTEAFF. The CDR3, as DNA: TGCGCCAGCAGCCAAGATTACAGGGGGGGGACTGAAGCTTTCTTT.

The chain couples TRBV5-4 to TRBJ1-5; 9 bases match TRBD1. V lost 0 bases, J lost 6 bases, and 7 bases stayed unmatched. The CDR3 runs 16 residues. The germline gives CDR1 SGHNT, CDR2 YYREEE (reference sequence). The CDR3 nucleotides are TGTGCCAGCAGCTTGGGGCCGGGACAGGGAGGTCAGCCCCAGCATTTT. It encodes CASSLGPGQGGQPQHF.

V is TRBV27 and J is TRBJ1-2, with D perhaps TRBD1 (6 bases). This CDR3 has 15 residues. V lost 4 bases and J lost 9, with 21 bases in between. Looked up from germline, CDR1 is MNHEY and CDR2 is SMNVEV (reference sequence). The CDR3 reads CASSSAPTTGRSYTF. DNA for the CDR3: TGTGCCAGCAGTTCAGCCCCAACGACAGGACGGAGCTACACCTTC.

The V call is TRBV7-6, the J call TRBJ2-2; no reliable D call. The CDR3 runs 17 residues. CDR1 and CDR2 (germline): SGHVS, FNYEAQ. V was pared by 1 base and J by 0 bases, with 12 bases between. In DNA form, the CDR3 reads TGTGCCAGCAGCTTAGTTAAAACCCAGTCGAACACCGGGGAGCTGTTTTTT. Protein: CASSLVKTQSNTGELFF.

The CDR3 DNA sequence: TGTGCCAGCATGGAGGAGGGGGGGCTAAACCAGCCCCAGCATTTT. Residues: CASMEEGGLNQPQHF. The rearrangement links TRBV7-8 to TRBJ1-5; a possible D gene is TRBD1 (6 bases). Germline V gene data show CDR1 as SGHVS and CDR2 as FQNEAQ. This CDR3 contains 15 residues. With 7 bases removed from V and 7 bases from J, the gap between germline ends came to 20 bases.

The chain joins TRBV18 to TRBJ2-7, with a weak D call TRBD1 (5 bases). CDR3 size: 15 residues. In germline, CDR1 is KGHSH, CDR2 LQKENI. The germline V and J ends were trimmed by 6 bases and 2 bases, with 17 bases remaining between them. In nucleotides, the CDR3 is TGTGCCAGCTCGCAAAAAGCAGGGCTCACCTACGAGCAGTACTTC. The encoded protein is CASSQKAGLTYEQYF.

The gene calls are TRBV19 and TRBJ2-7, with TRBD2 identical over 13 bases. The CDR3 contains 18 residues. V shed 6 bases and J 2 bases; nucleotides not matched to a gene: 13. Germline lookup yields CDR1 LNHDA and CDR2 SQIVND (reference sequence). The CDR3 protein is CASSPLGGLAGSTYEQYF. In nucleotides, the CDR3 is TGTGCCAGTAGCCCCCTCGGGGGACTAGCGGGATCTACCTACGAGCAGTACTTC.

The chain links TRBV6-6 to TRBJ2-1; TRBD2 matches at 11 bases. Germline values: CDR1 MNHNY, CDR2 SVGAGI (reference sequence). V was clipped by 1 base and J by 9 bases; unmatched bases: 8. The CDR3 is 16 residues long. CDR3 in amino acids: CASSYYLAGGPGEQFF. CDR3 coding DNA: TGTGCCAGCAGTTACTATTTAGCGGGAGGGCCGGGTGAGCAGTTCTTC.

The chain recombines TRBV27 with TRBJ2-5; no clear D. CDR1 is MNHEY and CDR2 is SMNVEV in the germline V gene (reference sequence). V shed 7 bases and J shed 5 bases, with 17 bases lying between them. There are 14 residues in the CDR3. The CDR3 region is CASTPTPRRETQYF. CDR3 nucleotides: TGTGCCAGCACGCCAACTCCTAGAAGGGAGACCCAGTACTTC.

The rearrangement uses TRBV5-4 and TRBJ2-7, with 9 bases aligning to TRBD1. CDR3 length equals 15 residues. J was trimmed by 6 bases and V by 2 bases; bases with no gene match: 9. The germline V gene has CDR1 SGHNT and CDR2 YYREEE (reference sequence). This CDR3 reads CASSFRDRAFLEQYF. In nucleotides, the CDR3 is TGTGCCAGCAGCTTCCGGGACAGGGCATTCCTCGAGCAGTACTTC. Based on the CDR3 plus reference TRBV5-4 and TRBJ2-7, the full variable domain is ETGVTQSPTHLIKTRGQQVTLRCSSQSGHNTVSWYQQALGQGPQFIFQYYREEENGRGNFPPRFSGLQFPNYSSELNVNALELDDSALYLCASSFRDRAFLEQYFGPGTRLTVT.

The rearrangement uses TRBV27 and TRBJ2-7; TRBD1 aligns across 7 bases. V lost 2 bases, J lost 0 bases, and 4 bases stayed unmatched. Per the germline V gene, CDR1 is MNHEY and CDR2 is SMNVEV (reference sequence). The CDR3 is made up of 15 amino acids. CDR3 sequence: CASSLRAGGSYEQYF. The CDR3 DNA sequence: TGTGCCAGCAGTTTAAGGGCAGGGGGCTCCTACGAGCAGTACTTC.

This sequence joins TRBV7-6 and TRBJ1-1; D gene ambiguous. The germline V gene encodes CDR1 SGHVS and CDR2 FNYEAQ. The CDR3 is 15 residues long. Trimming left V 1 base short and J 4 bases short, with 13 bases between. CDR3 region: CASSLGSGYGTEAFF. The CDR3 bases are TGTGCCAGCAGCTTAGGGTCCGGTTACGGCACTGAAGCTTTCTTT.